In its sample, the clone carrying this T cell receptor (beta chain) was seen once. The antigen is undetermined. PCR involved 60 Vbeta and 13 Jbeta primers. TCRdb keeps only in-frame clones here, not all; method: immunoSEQ multiplex PCR. The sample yields around 90,000 clones, about 89% seen once. This entry belongs to a study of cytomegalovirus exposure and HLA in healthy donors. General observations from the study: Relative to the approximately 660-donor mean, N-insertions were reportedly fewer in an Asian-associated ancestry cluster in a later analysis. The authors assumed roughly uniform sequencing depth across donors for presence/absence analyses. Most TCR sequences were rare, but some public TCRs occurred in many donors.

The V segment lost 5 bases and the J segment 6 bases; nucleotides outside the gene matches: 8. The germline gives CDR1 SGHRS, CDR2 YFSETQ. The CDR3 totals 15 residues. The specimen sequenced was PBMCs. V and J are TRBV5-1 and TRBJ1-4, with 9 bases matching TRBD1. The clonotype originates from a young man in good health and CMV-seropositive. The CDR3 sequence is CASRESGQGYEKLFF. DNA for the CDR3: TGCGCCAGCAGGGAGAGCGGACAGGGGTATGAAAAACTGTTTTTT.